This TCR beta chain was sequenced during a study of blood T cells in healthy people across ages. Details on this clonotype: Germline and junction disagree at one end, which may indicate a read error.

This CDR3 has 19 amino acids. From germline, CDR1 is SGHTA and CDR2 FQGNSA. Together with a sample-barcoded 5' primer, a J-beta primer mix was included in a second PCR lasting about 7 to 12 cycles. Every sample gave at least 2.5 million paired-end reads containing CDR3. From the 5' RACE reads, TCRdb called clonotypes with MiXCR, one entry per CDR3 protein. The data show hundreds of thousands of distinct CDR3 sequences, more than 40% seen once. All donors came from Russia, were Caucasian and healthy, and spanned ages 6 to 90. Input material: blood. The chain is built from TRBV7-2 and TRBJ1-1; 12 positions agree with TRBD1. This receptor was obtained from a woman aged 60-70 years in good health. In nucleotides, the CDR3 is TGTGCCAGCAGATTAGCAGAGGGGACAGGGGGCGCGGGAGACACTGAAGCTTTCTTT. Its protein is CASRLAEGTGGAGDTEAFF. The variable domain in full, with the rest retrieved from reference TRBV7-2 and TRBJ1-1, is GAGVSQSPSNKVTEKGKDVELRCDPISGHTALYWYRQSLGQGLEFLIYFQGNSAPDKSGLPSDRFSAERTGGSVSTLTIQRTQQEDSAVYLCASRLAEGTGGAGDTEAFFGQGTRLTVV.